These 16 T cell receptor beta chains originate from one sample sequenced in a study of glioma-infiltrating T cells. TCR alpha and beta CDR3 regions were amplified from RNA using iRepertoire nested multiplex PCR. TCRdb reprocessed the multiplex PCR reads via MiXCR and lists one record per CDR3 protein. Of around 130,000 distinct CDR3 sequences detected, about 25% appear once; the ten largest clones hold roughly 29%. The sample was glioma tissue, nonneoplastic brain tissue, or PBMCs (not recorded which). Receptor source: a human donor with low-grade glioma or glioblastoma, undergoing nonglioma brain surgery, or in good health (not recorded which).

In its sample, this clonotype was seen a few times. The V and J genes are TRBV7-9 and TRBJ1-6, with 8 positions matching TRBD1. Unmatched junction bases numbered 3, after V lost 7 bases and J lost 7 bases. The CDR3 consists of 13 residues. Germline CDR1 is SEHNR and CDR2 is FQNEAQ (reference sequence). The CDR3 sequence: CASTRGLNSPLHF. The CDR3 nucleotides read TGTGCCAGCACCAGGGGGCTGAATTCACCCCTCCACTTT.

This clonotype turned up a few times. This chain joins TRBV7-9 and TRBJ2-1, with 12 bases matching TRBD1. Germline-derived CDR1 and CDR2 are SEHNR and FQNEAQ (reference sequence). Unmatched junction bases numbered 6, after V lost 6 bases and J lost 9 bases. There are 14 residues in the CDR3. CDR3 nucleotides: TGTGCCAGCAGTATAGGGACAGGGGGCGGTGAGCAGTTCTTC. This gives the protein CASSIGTGGGEQFF.

This clonotype showed up many times. The rearrangement uses TRBV15 and TRBJ1-1; 7 bases line up with TRBD1. This CDR3 has 16 residues. Looked up from germline, CDR1 is LNHNV and CDR2 is YYDKDF (reference sequence). The V segment lost 1 base and the J segment 3 bases; nucleotides outside the gene matches: 8. The CDR3 DNA is TGTGCCACCAGCAGAGCGTTGACAGGGAGTGACACTGAAGCTTTCTTT. Encoded protein: CATSRALTGSDTEAFF.

This clonotype was seen a few times. This chain uses TRBV20-1 with TRBJ2-3, with 9 bases matching TRBD1. This CDR3 is built from 14 residues. The germline gives CDR1 DFQATT, CDR2 SNEGSKA (reference sequence). The V gene end was trimmed by 4 bases and the J gene end by 4 bases; junction bases not matched to a gene: 6. DNA of the CDR3: TGCAGTGCTACCCCCGGGACAGGGTCAGATACGCAGTATTTT. Protein product: CSATPGTGSDTQYF.

This clonotype was observed a handful of times. V is TRBV29-1 and J is TRBJ2-2; D not resolved. Germline V gives CDR1 SQVTM, CDR2 ANQGSEA. The V gene lost 4 bases and the J gene lost 4 bases, with 4 bases spanning the gap. The length of the CDR3 is 11 residues. Here the CDR3 DNA reads TGCAGCGTTGGCAGCACCGGGGAGCTGTTTTTT. This encodes CSVGSTGELFF.

Note on this clonotype: Possible read error: a much larger clone is one base away. The J gene is TRBJ1-5, the V gene TRBV20-1; D is undetermined. Deletions cut 4 bases from V and 6 bases from J, with 13 bases between. The CDR3 runs to 13 residues. Germline V gene lookup returns CDR1 DFQATT and CDR2 SNEGSKA (reference sequence). DNA for the CDR3: TGCAGTGCTAAGGCCAGTGACGGTCAGCCCCAGCATTTT. Its protein is CSAKASDGQPQHF.

The rearrangement uses TRBV7-3 and TRBJ2-1, with 7 nucleotides matching TRBD1. This CDR3 is built from 14 residues. CDR1 SGHTA and CDR2 FQGTGA come from the germline V gene. After removal of 5 bases from V and 10 bases from J, the junction contained 11 bases not matched to a gene. As DNA, the CDR3 is TGTGCCAGCAGCCCCTTTCTTGGGGACAGCGAGCAGTTCTTC. Its protein is CASSPFLGDSEQFF.

There are a few counts of this clonotype. The CDR3 nucleotides read TGTGCCAGCAGCTTAGACAGGGGCGTCACTGAAGCTTTCTTT. Its translation: CASSLDRGVTEAFF. The chain carries TRBV7-2 and TRBJ1-1, with 7 bases aligning to TRBD1. J lost 4 bases, V lost 1 base, and 3 bases had no gene match. Germline lookup yields CDR1 SGHTA and CDR2 FQGNSA. The CDR3 contains 14 residues.

Concerning this clonotype: At one end the junction does not follow the germline gene, possibly because of a read error. The CDR3 here is CASSSNRDTEALF. The DNA of the CDR3 is TGTGCCAGCAGTTCTAATAGGGACACTGAAGCTCTCTTT. The genes are TRBV27 and TRBJ1-1; the D gene is possibly TRBD1 (6 bases). CDR3 length: 13 residues. From germline, CDR1 is MNHEY and CDR2 SMNVEV (reference sequence).

The V gene is TRBV2, the J gene TRBJ1-6, with D unclear. The ends were cut back, 6 bases at V and 6 bases at J, with 15 bases in the middle. Germline loops: CDR1 SNHLY, CDR2 FYNNEI. The CDR3 spans 15 residues. The CDR3 nucleotides are TGTGCCAGCAGCTCCACGGACGGAGCTAATTCACCCCTCCACTTT. It is translated as CASSSTDGANSPLHF.

This clonotype has a count of ten or more. This chain links TRBV28 with TRBJ1-1; possible D gene TRBD1, 6 bases. CDR1 MDHEN and CDR2 SYDVKM come from the germline V gene. Trimming pared 2 bases from V and 6 bases from J, leaving 10 bases between. The CDR3 runs 13 residues. CDR3 region: CASSLPGAAEAFF. The CDR3 DNA reads TGTGCCAGCAGTTTACCGGGGGCTGCTGAAGCTTTCTTT. Complete variable domain (other parts from reference TRBV28 and TRBJ1-1): DVKVTQSSRYLVKRTGEKVFLECVQDMDHENMFWYRQDPGLGLRLIYFSYDVKMKEKGDIPEGYSVSREKKERFSLILESASTNQTSMYLCASSLPGAAEAFFGQGTRLTVV.

This chain connects TRBV7-9 to TRBJ1-5; D is unclear. V lost 11 bases, J lost 1 base, and 12 bases lay in between. CDR1 is SEHNR, CDR2 FQNEAQ, per germline (reference sequence). There are 13 residues in the CDR3. The CDR3 DNA reads TGTGCCGGCAACTTTGACAGCAATCAGCCCCAGCATTTT. This encodes CAGNFDSNQPQHF.

This clonotype was detected once. This chain links TRBV4-1 with TRBJ1-1; D remains ambiguous. Trimming left V 1 base short and J 0 bases short, with 9 bases between. In germline, CDR1 is MGHRA, CDR2 YSYEKL. This CDR3 is built from 15 residues. For the CDR3, the DNA is TGCGCCAGCAGCCAAGTTACAGTTATGAACACTGAAGCTTTCTTT. It specifies CASSQVTVMNTEAFF.

Only one count was recorded for this clonotype. The rearrangement links TRBV28 to TRBJ2-3; D is tentatively TRBD1 or TRBD2 (5 bases each). Germline V gene lookup returns CDR1 MDHEN and CDR2 SYDVKM. The ends were cut back, 6 bases at V and 4 bases at J, with 14 bases in the middle. There are 14 residues in the CDR3. The CDR3: CASSLSGTSDTQYF. The CDR3 DNA follows: TGTGCCAGCAGCTTGTCAGGGACCTCAGATACGCAGTATTTT. The full variable domain, with the rest looked up from reference TRBV28 and TRBJ2-3, is DVKVTQSSRYLVKRTGEKVFLECVQDMDHENMFWYRQDPGLGLRLIYFSYDVKMKEKGDIPEGYSVSREKKERFSLILESASTNQTSMYLCASSLSGTSDTQYFGPGTRLTVL.

There are a few counts of this clonotype. The chain links TRBV20-1 to TRBJ2-7; 8 nucleotides match TRBD2. The CDR3 has 15 residues. J was trimmed by 0 bases and V by 3 bases; bases with no gene match: 7. The germline CDR1 and CDR2 sequences are DFQATT and SNEGSKA (reference sequence). The CDR3, as DNA: TGCAGTGCTAGGGTAGCGGGGCAGAGCTCCTACGAGCAGTACGTC. It yields the protein CSARVAGQSSYEQYV.

V gene TRBV11-2 combines with J gene TRBJ1-1; no clear D gene. V shed 1 base and J shed 11 bases, with 8 bases lying between them. The CDR3 extends over 11 amino acids. CDR1 is SGHAT, CDR2 FQNNGV, per germline. In DNA, the CDR3 is TGTGCCAGCAGCTTAGCAGTCGAGGCTTTCTTT. It codes for CASSLAVEAFF.